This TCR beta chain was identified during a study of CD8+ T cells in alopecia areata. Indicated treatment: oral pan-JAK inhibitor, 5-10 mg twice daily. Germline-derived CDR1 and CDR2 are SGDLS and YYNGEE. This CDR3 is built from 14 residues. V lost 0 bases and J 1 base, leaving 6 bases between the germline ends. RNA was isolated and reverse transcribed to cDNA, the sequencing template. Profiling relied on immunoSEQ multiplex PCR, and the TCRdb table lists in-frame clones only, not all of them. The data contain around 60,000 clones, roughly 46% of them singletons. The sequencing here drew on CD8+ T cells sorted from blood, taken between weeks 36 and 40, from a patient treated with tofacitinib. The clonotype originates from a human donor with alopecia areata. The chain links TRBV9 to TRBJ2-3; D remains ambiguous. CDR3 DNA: TGTGCCAGCAGCGTAGATGGGGGCACAGATACGCAGTATTTT. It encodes CASSVDGGTDTQYF. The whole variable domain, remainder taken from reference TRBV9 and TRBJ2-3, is DSGVTQTPKHLITATGQRVTLRCSPRSGDLSVYWYQQSLDQGLQFLIQYYNGEERAKGNILERFSAQQFPDLHSELNLSSLELGDSALYFCASSVDGGTDTQYFGPGTRLTVL.